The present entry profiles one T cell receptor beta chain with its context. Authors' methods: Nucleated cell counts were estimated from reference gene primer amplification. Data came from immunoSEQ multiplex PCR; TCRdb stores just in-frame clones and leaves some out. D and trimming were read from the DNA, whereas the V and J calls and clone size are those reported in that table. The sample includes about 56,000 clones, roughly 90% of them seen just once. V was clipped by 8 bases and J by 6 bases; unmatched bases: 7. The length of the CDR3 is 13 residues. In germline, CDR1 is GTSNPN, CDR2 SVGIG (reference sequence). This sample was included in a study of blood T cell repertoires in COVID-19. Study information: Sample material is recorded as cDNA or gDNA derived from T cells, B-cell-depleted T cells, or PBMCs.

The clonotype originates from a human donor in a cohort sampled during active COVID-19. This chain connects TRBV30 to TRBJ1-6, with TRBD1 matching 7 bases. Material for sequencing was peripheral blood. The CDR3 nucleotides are TGTGCCCGGGAGACAGGGATTAATTCACCCCTCCACTTT. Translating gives CARETGINSPLHF.